This passage covers 24 T cell receptor beta chains from one sample sequenced in a study of CD8 T cells in Susac syndrome. After extraction with the RNeasy kit, roughly 0.5 to 1 ug of the RNA was reverse transcribed using random hexamers. Via MiXCR, TCRdb re-called the immunoSEQ multiplex PCR reads, giving one row per CDR3 protein. The sample yields fewer than 150,000 distinct CDR3 sequences, 85% to 95% seen once. Sequences were obtained from CD8+ T cells from PBMCs. These receptors came from a human donor with Susac syndrome.

This chain links TRBV6-6 with TRBJ2-7, with a tentative D call TRBD1 (6 bases). V was clipped by 5 bases and J by 2 bases, with 16 bases between them. This CDR3 has 15 residues. Per the germline V gene, CDR1 is MNHNY and CDR2 is SVGAGI (reference sequence). CDR3 coding DNA: TGTGCCAGCAGTCAACACAGGGAAGGGGCCTACGAGCAGTACTTC. Translation: CASSQHREGAYEQYF.

The genes are TRBV27 and TRBJ1-5, with TRBD1 as a possible D gene (6 bases). Germline V gene data show CDR1 as MNHEY and CDR2 as SMNVEV (reference sequence). The CDR3 spans 14 residues. V was clipped by 7 bases and J by 2 bases, with 12 bases between them. Here the CDR3 reads CASKGGYGNQPQHF. The CDR3 region has the DNA TGTGCCAGCAAGGGGGGGTACGGCAATCAGCCCCAGCATTTT.

This chain uses TRBV12-3 or TRBV12-4 with TRBJ1-2; D not resolved. The CDR3 spans 13 residues. V was clipped by 7 bases and J by 4 bases, with 13 bases between them. This chain's CDR3 is CASTVAGLYGYTF. The CDR3, as DNA: TGTGCCAGCACAGTAGCAGGACTCTATGGCTACACCTTC.

This clonotype was counted a few times. V is TRBV12-3 or TRBV12-4 and J is TRBJ2-7; TRBD1 or TRBD2 may be the D gene (5 bases each). The CDR3 length is 14 residues. V was trimmed by 5 bases and J by 3 bases, leaving 14 bases between them. The CDR3 DNA reads as TGTGCCAGCAGTCAGTCGGGACGGAACTACGAGCAGTACTTC. Its translation: CASSQSGRNYEQYF.

The rearrangement joins TRBV19 to TRBJ1-1, with TRBD1 matching over 7 bases. V was clipped by 3 bases and J by 5 bases; unmatched bases: 6. CDR1 is LNHDA and CDR2 is SQIVND in the germline V gene (reference sequence). This CDR3 region has 14 residues. CDR3 region: CASSISGGRTEAFF. The CDR3, as DNA: TGTGCCAGTAGTATTTCAGGGGGAAGAACTGAAGCTTTCTTT. Combining the CDR3 with reference TRBV19 and TRBJ1-1 gives the whole variable domain DGGITQSPKYLFRKEGQNVTLSCEQNLNHDAMYWYRQDPGQGLRLIYYSQIVNDFQKGDIAEGYSVSREKKESFPLTVTSAQKNPTAFYLCASSISGGRTEAFFGQGTRLTVV.

In this sample, this clonotype turned up once. The chain recombines TRBV29-1 with TRBJ2-1; possibly TRBD2 for D (6 bases). The ends were cut back, 6 bases at V and 6 bases at J, with 12 bases in the middle. CDR3 length equals 12 residues. From germline, CDR1 is SQVTM and CDR2 ANQGSEA. The CDR3 loop is CSVYLASNEQFF. The CDR3, as DNA: TGCAGCGTCTACCTAGCGAGCAATGAGCAGTTCTTC.

The V call is TRBV28, the J call TRBJ2-5; no firm D call. V dropped 6 bases and J dropped 2 bases, with 16 bases sitting between them. In germline, CDR1 is MDHEN, CDR2 SYDVKM. The CDR3 has 15 amino acids. The CDR3 sequence is CASRLPSMRQETQYF. The CDR3 DNA reads TGTGCCAGCAGGCTACCTTCAATGCGGCAAGAGACCCAGTACTTC.

The chain recombines TRBV20-1 with TRBJ2-2, with D unresolved. Trimming shortened V by 2 bases and J by 8 bases, and 9 bases separated the two germline ends. This CDR3 is 12 amino acids long. In germline, CDR1 is DFQATT, CDR2 SNEGSKA (reference sequence). In nucleotides, the CDR3 is TGCAGTGCTAGACTAGTCTCTGGGGAGCTGTTTTTT. Amino acids: CSARLVSGELFF.

The CDR3 DNA follows: TGTGCCAGCAGCCAACTAGCGGGAGCAAGGAACACCGGGGAGCTGTTTTTT. Amino acid sequence: CASSQLAGARNTGELFF. The chain joins TRBV6-1 to TRBJ2-2, with 11 bases aligning to TRBD2. Germline-derived CDR1 and CDR2 are MNHNS and SASEGT. CDR3 length: 17 residues. Trimming removed 6 bases from V and 1 base from J; junction bases left unmatched: 7.

The chain links TRBV20-1 to TRBJ1-2; a weak D match, TRBD1 (6 bases). The V end was cut by 4 bases, the J end by 5 bases, with 11 bases between. CDR1 is DFQATT and CDR2 is SNEGSKA in the germline V gene (reference sequence). The CDR3 loop spans 12 amino acids. This CDR3 reads CSAKDSGYGYTF. The CDR3 DNA sequence: TGCAGTGCTAAGGACAGCGGGTATGGCTACACCTTC.

The V and J genes are TRBV4-2 and TRBJ2-7; TRBD2 agrees at 8 bases. Trimming took 3 bases from V and 4 from J; bases not matched to a gene: 8. This CDR3 is built from 15 residues. Germline CDR1 and CDR2: LGHNA and YNFKEQ. CDR3 sequence: CASSHSGTRTYEQYF. The CDR3 DNA reads as TGTGCCAGCAGCCACTCCGGGACTAGAACTTACGAGCAGTACTTC.

This chain connects TRBV9 to TRBJ1-5; D ambiguous. This CDR3 is 13 amino acids long. CDR1 is SGDLS, CDR2 YYNGEE, per germline. Trimming shortened V by 7 bases and J by 0 bases, and 8 bases separated the two germline ends. The CDR3 DNA sequence: TGTGCCAGCGGGCGGGGTAGCAATCAGCCCCAGCATTTT. This gives the protein CASGRGSNQPQHF.

V gene TRBV4-1 combines with J gene TRBJ2-7; D perhaps matches TRBD2 (6 bases). This CDR3 is 15 amino acids long. Germline V gene lookup returns CDR1 MGHRA and CDR2 YSYEKL. Trimming took off 0 bases at V and 6 bases at J, with 15 bases between the two ends. The CDR3 nucleotides read TGCGCCAGCAGCCAAGAATGGGCTAGCGTGGGCGAGCAGTACTTC. Protein product: CASSQEWASVGEQYF.

V and J are TRBV12-3 or TRBV12-4 and TRBJ2-7; 8 nucleotides align to TRBD1. V trimming: 4 bases; J trimming: 7 bases; junction bases outside the gene matches: 6. The CDR3 contains 13 residues. The CDR3 sequence is CASSWTGHEEQYF. CDR3 in DNA: TGTGCCAGCAGTTGGACAGGGCATGAGGAGCAGTACTTC.

V gene TRBV27 combines with J gene TRBJ2-2; maybe TRBD2 (5 bases). The CDR3 has 15 residues. Per the germline V gene, CDR1 is MNHEY and CDR2 is SMNVEV (reference sequence). Trimming left V 2 bases short and J 6 bases short, with 13 bases between. In nucleotides, the CDR3 is TGTGCCAGCAGTTTACTCGTAGCGAAGGCCGGGGAGCTGTTTTTT. It translates to CASSLLVAKAGELFF.

CDR3 protein: CSASGPTEQFF. The CDR3, as DNA: TGCAGTGCTAGTGGGCCTACTGAGCAGTTCTTC. The rearrangement joins TRBV20-1 to TRBJ2-1; D gene unclear. Trimming shortened V by 3 bases and J by 9 bases, and 9 bases separated the two germline ends. Germline CDR1 is DFQATT and CDR2 is SNEGSKA (reference sequence). The CDR3 extends over 11 amino acids.

This clonotype has just one count. The genes are TRBV2 and TRBJ2-2; D gene uncertain. The CDR3 has 14 amino acids. Between the trimmed V and J ends, which lost 7 bases and 0 bases, there was a span of 9 bases. The germline CDR1 and CDR2 sequences are SNHLY and FYNNEI. The CDR3 bases are TGTGCCAGCACCTTGGCAGCGAACACCGGGGAGCTGTTTTTT. Its translation: CASTLAANTGELFF.

The J gene is TRBJ2-4, the V gene TRBV6-5, with D uncertain. This CDR3 is 17 amino acids long. The ends were cut back, 2 bases at V and 8 bases at J, with 22 bases in the middle. Germline lookup yields CDR1 MNHEY and CDR2 SVGAGI. CDR3: CASSYRMIQVSFDIQYF. CDR3 nucleotides: TGTGCCAGCAGTTACCGCATGATTCAGGTCTCTTTTGACATTCAGTACTTC.

V is TRBV4-1 and J is TRBJ2-3; D is unresolved. V gave up 1 base and J gave up 4 bases, with 6 bases separating them. CDR3 size: 13 residues. CDR1 is MGHRA and CDR2 is YSYEKL in the germline V gene. Here the CDR3 DNA reads TGCGCCAGCAGCCAAGGGGCGGCAGATACGCAGTATTTT. Encoded protein: CASSQGAADTQYF.

V is TRBV29-1 and J is TRBJ1-2; 8 bases are a match to TRBD1. Per the germline V gene, CDR1 is SQVTM and CDR2 is ANQGSEA. V was pared by 2 bases and J by 7 bases, with 9 bases of the junction left unmatched. The CDR3 has 14 amino acids. This CDR3 is CSVETATGEVGYTF. DNA of the CDR3: TGCAGCGTTGAAACAGCGACAGGGGAGGTTGGCTACACCTTC.

The chain joins TRBV4-2 to TRBJ1-4; 11 nucleotides agree with TRBD1. Losses at the gene ends were 1 base for V and 4 bases for J; bases not matched to a gene: 8. The CDR3 is 18 amino acids. Germline-derived CDR1 and CDR2 are LGHNA and YNFKEQ. The CDR3 reads CASSQVPGTGGVNEKLFF. The CDR3 bases are TGTGCCAGCAGCCAAGTTCCTGGGACAGGGGGTGTTAATGAAAAACTGTTTTTT.

The chain couples TRBV11-2 to TRBJ2-5; D remains ambiguous. The germline V and J ends were trimmed by 5 bases and 5 bases, with 15 bases remaining between them. Germline loops: CDR1 SGHAT, CDR2 FQNNGV. This CDR3 contains 14 residues. CDR3: CASSPHPQAETQYF. DNA for the CDR3: TGTGCCAGCAGCCCCCACCCCCAGGCGGAGACCCAGTACTTC.

This clonotype was recorded once. The DNA is left out, because the CDR3 cannot be placed on it with certainty; the CDR3 is given as TCRdb lists it. This chain joins TRBV4-2 and TRBJ2-5. Germline V CDR1 and CDR2: LGHNA, YNFKEQ. Termini included, the CDR3 measures 15 amino acids. The chain's CDR3 is CASSQAVAAQETQYF.

This clonotype was seen just once. This sequence joins TRBV29-1 and TRBJ2-3; TRBD1 is a possible D gene (5 bases). The V end was cut by 3 bases, the J end by 1 base, with 11 bases between. This CDR3 contains 14 residues. Per the germline V gene, CDR1 is SQVTM and CDR2 is ANQGSEA. Written as DNA, the CDR3 is TGCAGCGTTGACAGGGAAGGGGGCACAGATACGCAGTATTTT. Protein: CSVDREGGTDTQYF.